What follows is one T cell receptor beta chain and its context. Its target is not known. This sample stems from a study of graft-versus-host responses after intestinal transplantation. Study in general: Multivisceral, liver-intestinal, or isolated intestinal transplants were given to recipients. Every recipient had anti-thymocyte globulin induction and around 3 years of tacrolimus plus steroids.

Repertoires were generated with immunoSEQ multiplex PCR, while TCRdb's copy carries only in-frame clones and drops some. Of tens of thousands of clones in the sample, roughly 88% were seen once. Study-wide findings and caveats: GvH clones were found in recipient marrow; some appeared first in ileum or blood.

V shed 0 bases and J shed 1 base, with 10 bases lying between them. The CDR3 length is 15 residues. CDR1 is SGDLS and CDR2 is YYNGEE in the germline V gene. This chain links TRBV9 with TRBJ1-1; D is perhaps TRBD1 (5 bases). The sample here was unstimulated CD8+ T cells sorted from spleen or lymph node cells, taken before intestinal transplant. The source of this sequence is a human donor who received an intestinal transplant. Written as DNA, the CDR3 is TGTGCCAGCAGCGTAGATCCCACAGGGAACACTGAAGCTTTCTTT. Translated: CASSVDPTGNTEAFF.